A single TCR beta chain is shown here with its context. Its specificity is not known. The record originates from a study of OX40 agonist ivuxolimab in advanced cancers. Study overall: Partial responses occurred in Three dose-escalation patients, one with hepatocellular carcinoma and two with cutaneous melanoma.

Study findings and constraints: Expanded peripheral T-cell antigen specificity went undetermined. There was clonal expansion of CD4+ and CD8+ blood T cells by week 6 at 0.1 to 3.0 mg/kg. Relative to CD4+ cells, CD8+ T cells on average had more expanded clones.

The method was immunoSEQ multiplex PCR; TCRdb's version includes in-frame clones alone and lacks a portion of them. Counted here are 99,000 or so clones, 95% to 96% occurring once; the ten biggest clones make up about 2.1%. Trimming took off 0 bases at V and 3 bases at J, with 14 bases between the two ends. The germline gives CDR1 MGHRA, CDR2 YSYEKL. The CDR3 sequence is 16 residues long. The TCR originated in an adult with an advanced solid tumor such as melanoma, head and neck, liver or kidney cancer. Specimen: CD4+ or CD8+ T cells sorted from blood, collected in a trial of the OX40 agonist ivuxolimab. This chain links TRBV4-1 with TRBJ1-1; D possibly corresponds to TRBD1 (5 bases). CDR3: CASSQDRGGGYTEAFF. CDR3 nucleotides: TGCGCCAGCAGCCAAGATCGGGGGGGAGGGTACACTGAAGCTTTCTTT.